The clone carrying this T cell receptor beta chain was found a few times. Antigen specificity is unknown. The data were obtained in a study of T cells in localized non-small cell lung cancer. Study results and caveats: Since sequencing was restricted to only one region of the tumor, intratumor heterogeneity remains a possibility. Adjacent lung held a median approximately 50 of the top 100 tumor clones. Among blood samples, higher T cell density accompanied longer overall survival. Uninvolved adjacent lung had higher T cell clonality than tumor and all other tissues.

Only in-frame clones appear in the TCRdb table, and some are missing; sequencing was by immunoSEQ multiplex PCR. The sample includes some 37,000 clones, 85% to 90% of them seen just once. The CDR3 extends over 14 amino acids. Germline CDR1 and CDR2: SGHTA and FQGNSA. Trimming left V 1 base short and J 4 bases short, with 10 bases between. The material was peripheral blood, obtained before any cancer treatment. The sequence was collected from a man aged 18 to 50 with stage I lung adenocarcinoma. The chain employs TRBV7-2 and TRBJ1-2; D remains unclear. In DNA, the CDR3 is TGTGCCAGCAGCTTAGATGCAGGCCGCTATGGCTACACCTTC. It encodes CASSLDAGRYGYTF.